This T cell receptor (beta chain) is drawn from a study of Tregs in tolerant kidney transplant recipients. Across the study: Mixed chimerism was transient after nonmyeloablative marrow transplants from related graft donors.

The CDR3 loop spans 14 amino acids. CDR1 and CDR2 (germline): MNHEY, SVGEGT. V was trimmed by 6 bases and J by 2 bases, leaving 14 bases between them. Unstimulated Tregs (CD4+CD25+CD127-) and CD4+CD25- non-Tregs were sorted from PBMCs. Produced via immunoSEQ multiplex PCR; TCRdb's table is partial and in-frame only. The listing records roughly 30,000 clones. For this clone: The CDR3 end lies 3 residues beyond the end of the read and is filled in from the germline J gene.

The TCR sequence derives from a human donor who received a combined kidney and bone marrow transplant. This specimen was CD8+ T cells from blood, taken before the transplant. The chain has TRBV6-2 or TRBV6-3 and TRBJ2-7, with D tentatively TRBD2 (6 bases). The CDR3 sequence: CASSQRGTTYEQYF. CDR3 bases read: TGTGCCAGCAGCCAACGGGGGACGACCTACGAG.